Listed below are T cell receptor beta chains from one sample, sequenced in a study of cytomegalovirus exposure and HLA in healthy donors. Only in-frame clones appear in the TCRdb table, and some are missing; sequencing was by immunoSEQ multiplex PCR. The sample contains about 140,000 clones, roughly four fifths of which appear only once. Sequenced sample: PBMCs. These receptors were taken from a woman between 40 and 50 years old in good health and CMV-seronegative. Each CDR3 is given with its conserved first and last residue. The D gene is left open where the match is weak. The size entry is marked missing in some rows and otherwise reads once, few, many or a size class.

CDR3 protein,CDR3 DNA,J gene,V gene,D gene,clone size
CASSPRQGTPYEQYF,TGCGCCAGCAGCCCACGGCAGGGGACCCCCTACGAGCAGTACTTC,TRBJ2-7,TRBV5-1,-,once
CASRSPVGSYNEQFF,TGCGCCAGCAGATCCCCGGTTGGCTCCTACAATGAGCAGTTCTTC,TRBJ2-1,TRBV5-1,-,-
CASSLGGQGGYEQYF,TGTGCCAGTAGCCTCGGCGGGCAGGGAGGCTACGAGCAGTACTTC,TRBJ2-7,TRBV19,-,-
CASSLYGARAFF,TGTGCCAGCAGCTTATACGGTGCGAGGGCTTTCTTT,TRBJ1-1,TRBV11-2,-,-
CSVGGAFF,TGCAGCGTGGGGGGAGCTTTCTTT,TRBJ1-1,TRBV29-1,-,-
CASSQEPGAPSTDTQYF,TGCGCCAGCAGCCAAGAGCCGGGAGCCCCTAGCACAGATACGCAGTATTTT,TRBJ2-3,TRBV4-3,-,-
CASSLRAGTTGDTQYF,TGTGCCAGCTCACTACGGGCCGGGACTACCGGGGATACGCAGTATTTT,TRBJ2-3,TRBV18,TRBD2,-
CASSYSVETQYF,TGTGCCAGCAGTTACTCTGTAGAGACCCAGTACTTC,TRBJ2-5,TRBV28,-,-
CASRPFRGIYEQYF,TGTGCCAGCAGGCCCTTCCGGGGGATCTACGAGCAGTACTTC,TRBJ2-7,TRBV28,-,-
CAISRSSGSLTDTQYF,TGTGCCATCAGCCGCTCTAGCGGGAGCCTTACAGATACGCAGTATTTT,TRBJ2-3,TRBV10-3,TRBD2,-